One sample yielded the 14 T cell receptor beta chains listed below, sequenced in a study of chemoradiotherapy in HPV16-positive cancers. Using immunoSEQ multiplex PCR, the repertoire was profiled, and TCRdb retains in-frame clones only, with some absent. The repertoire includes roughly 5,000 clones, approximately 80% of them detected once, and over 25% sits in the top ten. The sample was gathered from a patient who underwent chemoradiotherapy. The receptors here all came from a human donor with HPV-associated anogenital cancer.

The chain carries TRBV28 and TRBJ1-5; D perhaps matches TRBD1 (5 bases). The ends were cut back, 7 bases at V and 12 bases at J, with 16 bases in the middle. Germline CDR1 reads MDHEN; CDR2 reads SYDVKM. The CDR3 is 12 amino acids. The CDR3 DNA reads as TGTGCCAGCATTAGTTTGGTGGGGGTCCAGCATTTT. Translation: CASISLVGVQHF.

The CDR3: CASSEVFGRDTQYF. The CDR3 DNA reads as TGTGCCAGTAGCGAGGTTTTCGGGAGGGATACGCAGTATTTT. J is TRBJ2-3 and V is TRBV19; 7 nucleotides align to TRBD2. Unmatched junction bases numbered 9, after V lost 6 bases and J lost 6 bases. The CDR3 has 14 amino acids. Germline loops: CDR1 LNHDA, CDR2 SQIVND (reference sequence).

The chain links TRBV11-3 to TRBJ2-1, with D maybe TRBD1 (6 bases). CDR1 and CDR2 from the germline V gene are SGHNT and YENEEA. V lost 1 base, J lost 10 bases, and 17 bases lay in between. The CDR3 totals 15 residues. In nucleotides, the CDR3 is TGTGCCAGCAGCTTAGGGGGGCCCGGGGATGACGAGCAGTTCTTC. Encoded protein: CASSLGGPGDDEQFF.

The rearrangement links TRBV23-1 to TRBJ1-5; 8 positions match TRBD1. TRBV23-1 is an ORF, with its function uncertain. This CDR3 is 20 amino acids long. Trimming at V came to 0 bases and at J to 0 bases, leaving 13 bases not matched to a gene. CDR3 bases: TGCGCCAGCAGTCAATCGTTCGGGGCAGGGGGCCGCTATAGCAATCAGCCCCAGCATTTT. It encodes CASSQSFGAGGRYSNQPQHF.

This clone turned up a few times. The CDR3 DNA reads TGTGCCAGCAGCCTAATCAGGGGGAACTATGGCTACACCTTC. This codes for CASSLIRGNYGYTF. The J gene is TRBJ1-2, the V gene TRBV7-2, with 7 positions matching TRBD1. The germline CDR1 and CDR2 sequences are SGHTA and FQGNSA. The CDR3 is made up of 14 amino acids. V trimming: 5 bases; J trimming: 2 bases; junction bases outside the gene matches: 5.

V and J are TRBV21-1 and TRBJ2-3; the D call in the table, TRBD2, was not verified against the DNA. TRBV21-1 is recorded as a pseudogene. CDR3 length equals 15 residues. CDR3 in amino acids: CAGAGTSGATDTQYF. CDR3 nucleotides: TGTGCCGGGGCGGGGACTAGCGGCGCTACAGATACGCAGTATTTT.

The CDR3, as DNA: TGTGCCAGCAGCCAAGATTGGCCTCAGGGTCTGCGAGAGACCCAGTACTTC. This gives the protein CASSQDWPQGLRETQYF. The chain has TRBV7-2 and TRBJ2-5; perhaps TRBD1 as D (5 bases). The CDR3 is 17 residues long. CDR1 and CDR2 from the germline V gene are SGHTA and FQGNSA. Trimming pared 5 bases from V and 4 bases from J, leaving 23 bases between. Drawing the rest from reference TRBV7-2 and TRBJ2-5, the complete variable domain is GAGVSQSPSNKVTEKGKDVELRCDPISGHTALYWYRQSLGQGLEFLIYFQGNSAPDKSGLPSDRFSAERTGGSVSTLTIQRTQQEDSAVYLCASSQDWPQGLRETQYFGPGTRLLVL.

The CDR3 region is CASRPGGSGANVLTF. DNA for the CDR3: TGTGCCAGCAGGCCCGGCGGCTCTGGGGCCAACGTCCTGACTTTC. The chain employs TRBV6-1 and TRBJ2-6; D remains unclear. Germline V gene sequence: CDR1 MNHNS, CDR2 SASEGT. Trimming shortened V by 6 bases and J by 0 bases, and 9 bases separated the two germline ends. The CDR3 is 15 residues long.

The chain employs TRBV4-3 and TRBJ2-6, with D possibly TRBD2 on 6 matching bases. The V gene's germline CDR1 is LGHNA and CDR2 YSLEER. The CDR3 runs 17 residues. Trimming left V 0 bases short and J 0 bases short, with 9 bases between. CDR3: CASSQDAGFSGANVLTF. CDR3 sequence (DNA): TGCGCCAGCAGCCAAGATGCGGGGTTCTCTGGGGCCAACGTCCTGACTTTC.

The J gene is TRBJ1-2, the V gene TRBV9; D is unresolved. From germline, CDR1 is SGDLS and CDR2 YYNGEE. This CDR3 spans 15 amino acids. Trimming took off 0 bases at V and 5 bases at J, with 14 bases between the two ends. CDR3 in DNA: TGTGCCAGCAGCGTAGGGGGTGTAGCGGATTATGGCTACACCTTC. Its protein product is CASSVGGVADYGYTF.

This clone showed up just a few times. J is TRBJ1-1 and V is TRBV7-9; D is unclear. CDR3 length: 16 amino acids. V lost 7 bases and J 0 bases, leaving 18 bases between the germline ends. Per the germline V gene, CDR1 is SEHNR and CDR2 is FQNEAQ (reference sequence). The CDR3 sequence is CASNLPQGSMNTEAFF. The CDR3 nucleotides read TGTGCCAGCAACCTTCCACAAGGCTCCATGAACACTGAAGCTTTCTTT.

The V call is TRBV11-3, the J call TRBJ2-7, with TRBD2 identical over 7 bases. CDR3 size: 13 residues. V dropped 1 base and J dropped 6; count of bases not matched to a gene: 3. In germline, CDR1 is SGHNT, CDR2 YENEEA. The CDR3 region has the DNA TGTGCCAGCAGCTTAGGCACTAGCGCCGAGCAGTACGTC. It encodes CASSLGTSAEQYV.

The sample holds a few counts of this clone. The genes are TRBV6-1 and TRBJ1-2; D call uncertain. The length of the CDR3 is 13 residues. The germline V and J ends were trimmed by 2 bases and 3 bases, with 7 bases remaining between them. Per germline, CDR1 MNHNS and CDR2 SASEGT. CDR3 nucleotides: TGTGCCAGCAGTGAACGGCAGGACTATGGCTACACCTTC. Protein: CASSERQDYGYTF.

The chain uses TRBV5-6 and TRBJ2-7; D gene uncertain. In germline, CDR1 is SGHDT, CDR2 YYEEEE. The V end lost 4 bases, the J end lost 9 bases, and 17 bases lay between the germline ends. The CDR3 spans 13 residues. Written as DNA, the CDR3 is TGTGCCAGCAGCCGCCGGGCCTCGGCCGGGCAGTACGTC. This sequence encodes CASSRRASAGQYV.